This TCR beta chain was recovered during a study of T cell clones after liver transplantation. At the level of the study: Samples came from ITN030ST, which attempted immunosuppression withdrawal within 2 years of liver transplantation. Three of eight recipients were HCV-positive; others had non-autoimmune, non-viral indications. Samples came pre-transplant, pre-randomization before withdrawal, and post-randomization after withdrawal ended.

The repertoire was sequenced with immunoSEQ multiplex PCR; TCRdb's copy has only in-frame clones and lacks some. The repertoire holds 55,000 to 80,000 clones, with about 88% as singletons. Per germline, CDR1 SGDLS and CDR2 YYNGEE. This CDR3 spans 16 amino acids. With V trimmed by 2 bases and J by 0 bases, 2 bases remained unmatched. The chain uses TRBV9 and TRBJ2-2; 9 positions agree with TRBD2. The TCR originated in a human donor who received a liver transplant. This material consisted of CD4+ T cells from blood, taken before liver transplant. CDR3 bases: TGTGCCAGCAGCGTCAGACTAGCGGCGAACACCGGGGAGCTGTTTTTT. Its protein product is CASSVRLAANTGELFF.